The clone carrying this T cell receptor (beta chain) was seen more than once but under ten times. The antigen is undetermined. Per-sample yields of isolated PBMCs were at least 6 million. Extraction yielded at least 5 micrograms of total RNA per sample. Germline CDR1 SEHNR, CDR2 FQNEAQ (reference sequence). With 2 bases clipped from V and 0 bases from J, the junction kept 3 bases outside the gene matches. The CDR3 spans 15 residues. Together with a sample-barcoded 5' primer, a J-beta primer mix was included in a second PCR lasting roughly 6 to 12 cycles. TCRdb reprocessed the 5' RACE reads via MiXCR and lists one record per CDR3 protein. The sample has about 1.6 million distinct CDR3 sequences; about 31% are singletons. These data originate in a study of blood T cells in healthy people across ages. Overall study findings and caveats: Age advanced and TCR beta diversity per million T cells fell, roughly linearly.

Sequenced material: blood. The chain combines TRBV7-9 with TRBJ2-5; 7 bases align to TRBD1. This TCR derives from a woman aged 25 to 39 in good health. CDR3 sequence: CASSLSGTDQETQYF. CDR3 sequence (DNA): TGTGCCAGCAGCTTATCCGGGACAGACCAAGAGACCCAGTACTTC. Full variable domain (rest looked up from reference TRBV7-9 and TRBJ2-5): DTGVSQNPRHKITKRGQNVTFRCDPISEHNRLYWYRQTLGQGPEFLTYFQNEAQLEKSRLLSDRFSAERPKGSFSTLEIQRTEQGDSAMYLCASSLSGTDQETQYFGPGTRLLVL.